The source of this T cell receptor (beta chain) is a study of T cells after yellow fever vaccination. The overall study: In the case of low-cell-number fractions, SMART-Seq v4 Ultra Low Input was used for preparation. Study-level results: Bulk-population clonotypes that are abundant could appear as contaminants in FACS-sorted repertoires.

This clonotype has ten or more counts. Its antigen is not known. Generation of TCR cDNA used 5'RACE template switching (which added a universal primer site and UMIs). TCRdb re-derived calls from the 5' RACE reads in MiXCR, one entry per CDR3 protein. Of roughly 330,000 distinct CDR3 sequences detected, 3% to 4.5% appear once; the ten largest clones hold around 24%. The material was PBMCs, obtained 5 days after the yellow fever booster vaccination. This receptor was obtained from a man aged 18-30 years who received the YFV17D yellow fever vaccine.

The CDR3 bases are TGTGCCAGCAGTTACTCGAGGACAGCGGCCTACGAGCAGTACTTC. Its protein is CASSYSRTAAYEQYF. The chain is built from TRBV6-6 and TRBJ2-7, with D possibly matching TRBD1 (6 bases). There are 15 residues in the CDR3. The germline V and J ends were trimmed by 0 bases and 2 bases, with 11 bases remaining between them. Germline CDR1 reads MNHNY; CDR2 reads SVGAGI (reference sequence).